This TCR beta chain comes out of a study of PD-1 blockade in classical Hodgkin lymphoma. Study details: The study gave patients nivolumab 3 mg/kg intravenously every 2 weeks. Study-level findings and limits: Complete responders possessed baseline diversity comparable to newly diagnosed patients. Exclusion was applied to patients who started nivolumab under 1 year after ASCT. The study reported lower baseline TCR diversity in newly diagnosed patients than in healthy donors.

With no exception, relapse followed autologous stem cell transplantation in all patients, and brentuximab vedotin exposure varied. Measured with immunoSEQ multiplex PCR; TCRdb has only the in-frame clones, and not every one. The sample includes some 38,000 clones, over 60% of them seen just once. With respect to this clone: The antigen is unknown.

V lost 1 base to trimming and J lost 3 bases, with 10 bases between them. CDR1 is LNHNV, CDR2 YYDKDF, per germline (reference sequence). CDR3 length: 14 amino acids. This TCR derives from a human donor with classical Hodgkin lymphoma. The sample was peripheral blood mononuclear cells (PBMCs), taken at baseline. V and J are TRBV15 and TRBJ2-7; perhaps D is TRBD1 or TRBD2 (6 bases each). CDR3 nucleotide sequence: TGTGCCACCAGCAGAGGAGGGGGACTCTACGAGCAGTACTTC. It specifies CATSRGGGLYEQYF.